What follows are 9 T cell receptor beta chains derived from one specimen sequenced in a study of cytomegalovirus exposure and HLA in healthy donors. The PCR contained 60 Vbeta and 13 Jbeta primers. Profiled with immunoSEQ multiplex PCR; TCRdb holds only in-frame clones, not every one. The sample records approximately 160,000 clones, just under 80% being singletons. Sample: PBMCs. The origin of the receptors is a man younger than 30 in good health and CMV-seropositive.

About this clone: The same CDR3 is also encoded by other DNA sequences in this sample. This sequence joins TRBV5-6 and TRBJ1-2; a possible D gene is TRBD1 (5 bases). The germline gives CDR1 SGHDT, CDR2 YYEEEE. This CDR3 has 13 amino acids. With 1 base removed from V and 6 bases from J, the gap between germline ends came to 10 bases. The CDR3 bases are TGTGCCAGCAGCTTGCGGCAGGGCGATGGCTACACCTTC. Its translation: CASSLRQGDGYTF.

This chain connects TRBV2 to TRBJ2-3; possibly TRBD1 for D (6 bases). V was clipped by 5 bases and J by 8 bases, with 14 bases between them. CDR3 length: 13 residues. Germline CDR1 reads SNHLY; CDR2 reads FYNNEI. The CDR3 DNA sequence: TGTGCCAGCAGTAATGGAGAACAGGGTACGCAGTATTTT. Protein product: CASSNGEQGTQYF.

The V call is TRBV5-6, the J call TRBJ1-2, with a tentative D call TRBD1 (5 bases). Germline V gives CDR1 SGHDT, CDR2 YYEEEE. V was shortened by 3 bases and J by 3 bases, with 9 bases between the two germline ends. CDR3 size: 13 residues. The CDR3 loop is CASSSTVDYGYTF. The CDR3 region has the DNA TGTGCCAGCAGCTCGACAGTAGACTATGGCTACACCTTC.

V gene TRBV5-1 combines with J gene TRBJ2-7, with a tentative D call TRBD2 (6 bases). This CDR3 comprises 14 residues. V was trimmed by 1 base and J by 7 bases, leaving 15 bases between them. Germline-derived CDR1 and CDR2 are SGHRS and YFSETQ. CDR3 region: CASSLRSGAGEQYF. The CDR3 bases are TGCGCCAGCAGCTTGAGGAGTGGGGCGGGGGAGCAGTACTTC.

CDR3 in amino acids: CASSYFGGTDSYEQYF. In DNA, the CDR3 is TGTGCCAGCAGTTATTTCGGGGGGACCGACTCCTACGAGCAGTACTTC. The chain recombines TRBV6-6 with TRBJ2-7; TRBD2 matches 7 bases. The germline CDR1 and CDR2 sequences are MNHNY and SVGAGI (reference sequence). The junction had 8 bases not matched to a gene; V was cut back by 3 bases and J by 0 bases. There are 16 residues in the CDR3.

The genes are TRBV30 and TRBJ1-2, with D perhaps TRBD1 (5 bases). This CDR3 has 13 amino acids. Germline V gene sequence: CDR1 GTSNPN, CDR2 SVGIG (reference sequence). V was pared by 2 bases and J by 2 bases, with 9 bases between. CDR3 sequence (DNA): TGTGCCTGGAGTAGAGACAGCAACTATGGCTACACCTTC. It specifies CAWSRDSNYGYTF.

In this sample, this clone turned up once. The gene calls are TRBV5-1 and TRBJ1-1, with 8 bases lining up with TRBD1. The CDR3 has 16 residues. Losses at the gene ends were 7 bases for V and 2 bases for J; bases not matched to a gene: 13. Germline-derived CDR1 and CDR2 are SGHRS and YFSETQ. CDR3 residues: CASVTGGAEGNTEAFF. For the CDR3, the DNA is TGCGCCAGCGTCACAGGGGGTGCAGAGGGAAACACTGAAGCTTTCTTT.

This clone was detected once. This chain uses TRBV28 with TRBJ1-1; D call uncertain. The germline V gene has CDR1 MDHEN and CDR2 SYDVKM. The CDR3 runs 14 residues. V was cut by 6 bases and J by 1 base, with 12 bases left in between. The CDR3 DNA reads as TGTGCCAGCAGCGCTACTGAAAGGAACACTGAAGCTTTCTTT. Its translation is CASSATERNTEAFF.

The V and J genes are TRBV2 and TRBJ1-1, with D possibly being TRBD1 (6 bases). With 5 bases removed from V and 1 base from J, the gap between germline ends came to 8 bases. The CDR3 spans 13 residues. Per germline, CDR1 SNHLY and CDR2 FYNNEI. CDR3: CASSSDRNTEAFF. The CDR3 DNA is TGTGCCAGCAGTTCGGACAGGAACACTGAAGCTTTCTTT.